This T cell receptor (beta chain) was obtained from a study of T cells in Graves' hyperthyroidism and ophthalmopathy. Overall study results and limits: The authors' 13 V-J model separated ophthalmopathy from stable hyperthyroidism.

Ten or more counts support this clonotype. Its antigen remains unidentified. There were TCR beta CDR3 regions amplified from RNA transcripts. The study used the HTBI primer set for a first-round RT-PCR of the TCR CDR3. TCRdb reprocessed the multiplex PCR reads via MiXCR and lists one record per CDR3 protein. The table has some 600,000 distinct CDR3 sequences, approximately 15% seen once. V was clipped by 3 bases and J by 2 bases, with 2 bases between them. Germline CDR1 is ENHRY and CDR2 is SYGVKD. The CDR3 consists of 12 residues. The J gene is TRBJ2-1, the V gene TRBV10-3; D is unclear. This receptor was obtained from a woman in her twenties or thirties with Graves' hyperthyroidism that later progressed to Graves' ophthalmopathy. The sequenced material came from blood. The CDR3 coding sequence is TGTGCCATCAGTGAAGCCTACAATGAGCAGTTCTTC. This sequence encodes CAISEAYNEQFF.